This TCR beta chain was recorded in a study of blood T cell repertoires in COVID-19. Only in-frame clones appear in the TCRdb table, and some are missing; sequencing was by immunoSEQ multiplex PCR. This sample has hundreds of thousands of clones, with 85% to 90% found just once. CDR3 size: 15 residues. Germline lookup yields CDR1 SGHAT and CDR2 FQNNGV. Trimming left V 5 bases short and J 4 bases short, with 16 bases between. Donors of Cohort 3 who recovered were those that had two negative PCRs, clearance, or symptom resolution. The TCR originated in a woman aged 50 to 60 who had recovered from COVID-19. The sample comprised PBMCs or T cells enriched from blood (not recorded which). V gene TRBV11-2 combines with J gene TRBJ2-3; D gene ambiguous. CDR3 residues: CASSPSRLSADTQYF. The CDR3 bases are TGTGCCAGCAGCCCATCCCGGCTAAGCGCAGATACGCAGTATTTT. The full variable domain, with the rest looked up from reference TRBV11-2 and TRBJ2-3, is EAGVAQSPRYKIIEKRQSVAFWCNPISGHATLYWYQQILGQGPKLLIQFQNNGVVDDSQLPKDRFSAERLKGVDSTLKIQPAKLEDSAVYLCASSPSRLSADTQYFGPGTRLTVL.